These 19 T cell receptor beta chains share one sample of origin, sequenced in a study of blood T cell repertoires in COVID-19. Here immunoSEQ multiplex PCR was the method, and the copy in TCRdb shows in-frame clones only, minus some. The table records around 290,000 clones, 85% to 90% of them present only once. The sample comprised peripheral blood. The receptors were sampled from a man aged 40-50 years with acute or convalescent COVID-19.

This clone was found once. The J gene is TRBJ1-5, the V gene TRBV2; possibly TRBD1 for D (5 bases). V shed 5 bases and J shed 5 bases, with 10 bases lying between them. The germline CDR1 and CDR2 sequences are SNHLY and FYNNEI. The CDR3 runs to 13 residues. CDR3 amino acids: CASSRQLDQPQHF. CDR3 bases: TGTGCCAGCAGTAGACAGTTAGATCAGCCCCAGCATTTT.

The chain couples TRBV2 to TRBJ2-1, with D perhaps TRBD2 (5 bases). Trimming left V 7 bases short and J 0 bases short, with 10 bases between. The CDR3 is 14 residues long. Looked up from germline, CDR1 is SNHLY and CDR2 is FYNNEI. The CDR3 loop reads CASKRESSYNEQFF. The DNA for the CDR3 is TGTGCCAGCAAGAGGGAAAGCTCCTACAATGAGCAGTTCTTC.

The CDR3 nucleotides read TGTGCCAGCAGCCTACTTGAGACAGCCGTTTTCTACACCTTC. Translating it yields CASSLLETAVFYTF. The gene calls are TRBV6-5 and TRBJ1-2, with a weak D call TRBD1 (5 bases). The CDR3 covers 14 residues. V lost 6 bases and J 10 bases, leaving 21 bases between the germline ends. CDR1 and CDR2 from the germline V gene are MNHEY and SVGAGI.

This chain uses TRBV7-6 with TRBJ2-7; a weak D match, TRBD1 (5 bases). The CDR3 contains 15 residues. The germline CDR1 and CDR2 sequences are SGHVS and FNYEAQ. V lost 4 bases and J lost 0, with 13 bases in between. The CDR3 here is CASSSGMRSSYEQYF. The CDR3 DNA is TGTGCCAGCAGCTCAGGGATGAGGAGCTCCTACGAGCAGTACTTC.

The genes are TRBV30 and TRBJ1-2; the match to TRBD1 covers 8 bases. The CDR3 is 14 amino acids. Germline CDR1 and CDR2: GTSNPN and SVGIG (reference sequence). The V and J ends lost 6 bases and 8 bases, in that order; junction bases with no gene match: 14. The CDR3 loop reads CACPIRGTGGGYTF. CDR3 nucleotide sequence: TGTGCCTGCCCCATCCGGGGGACAGGAGGAGGCTACACCTTC.

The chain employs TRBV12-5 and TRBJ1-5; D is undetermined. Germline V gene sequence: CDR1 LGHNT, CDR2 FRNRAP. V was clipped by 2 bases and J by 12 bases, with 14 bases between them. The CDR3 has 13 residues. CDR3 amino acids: CASGLFPTRDQHF. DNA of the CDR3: TGTGCTAGTGGTTTGTTCCCCACGCGGGACCAGCATTTT.

The CDR3 reads CASNPGATNEKLFF. In nucleotides, the CDR3 is TGTGCCAGCAACCCTGGTGCGACTAATGAAAAACTGTTTTTT. The rearrangement uses TRBV28 and TRBJ1-4; D is uncertain. The ends were cut back, 7 bases at V and 2 bases at J, with 11 bases in the middle. CDR3 size: 14 residues. CDR1 and CDR2 from the germline V gene are MDHEN and SYDVKM.

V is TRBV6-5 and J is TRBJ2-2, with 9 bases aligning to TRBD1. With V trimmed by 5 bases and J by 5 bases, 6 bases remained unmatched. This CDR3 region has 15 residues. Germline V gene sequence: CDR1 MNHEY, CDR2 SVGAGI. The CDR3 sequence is CASSPPTGGTGELFF. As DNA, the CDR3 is TGTGCCAGCAGTCCCCCGACAGGGGGGACCGGGGAGCTGTTTTTT.

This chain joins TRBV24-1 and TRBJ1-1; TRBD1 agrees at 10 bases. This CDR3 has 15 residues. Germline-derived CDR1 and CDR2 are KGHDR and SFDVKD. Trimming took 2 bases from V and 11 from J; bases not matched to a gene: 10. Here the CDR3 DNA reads TGTGCCACCAGTGATTCTAGACAGGGGGCAGTTTTGGCTTTCTTT. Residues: CATSDSRQGAVLAFF.

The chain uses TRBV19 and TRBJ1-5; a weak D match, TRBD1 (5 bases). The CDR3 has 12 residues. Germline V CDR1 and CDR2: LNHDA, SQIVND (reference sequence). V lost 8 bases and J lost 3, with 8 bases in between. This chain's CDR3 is CASRDSNQPQHF. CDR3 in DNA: TGTGCCAGTCGGGACTCCAATCAGCCCCAGCATTTT.

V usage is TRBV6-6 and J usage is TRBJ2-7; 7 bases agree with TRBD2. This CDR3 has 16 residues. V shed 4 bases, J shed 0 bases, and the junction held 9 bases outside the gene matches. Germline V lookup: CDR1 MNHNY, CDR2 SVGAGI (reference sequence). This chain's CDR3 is CASSSPGGKGSYEQYF. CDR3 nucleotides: TGTGCCAGCAGTTCCCCCGGGGGGAAAGGCTCCTACGAGCAGTACTTC.

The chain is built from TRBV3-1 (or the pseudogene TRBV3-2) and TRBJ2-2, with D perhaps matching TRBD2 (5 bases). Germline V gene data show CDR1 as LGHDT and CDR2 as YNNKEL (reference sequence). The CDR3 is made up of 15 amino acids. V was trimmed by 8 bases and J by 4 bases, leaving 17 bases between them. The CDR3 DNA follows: TGTGCCAGCGGCCCCCGGGGTAGTCCCACCGGGGAGCTGTTTTTT. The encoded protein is CASGPRGSPTGELFF.

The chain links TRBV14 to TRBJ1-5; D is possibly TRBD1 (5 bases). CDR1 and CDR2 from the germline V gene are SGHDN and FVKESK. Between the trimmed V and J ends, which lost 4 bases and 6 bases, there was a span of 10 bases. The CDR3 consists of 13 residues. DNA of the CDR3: TGTGCCAGCAGCCTGACGGGGGGTCAGCCCCAGCATTTT. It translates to CASSLTGGQPQHF.

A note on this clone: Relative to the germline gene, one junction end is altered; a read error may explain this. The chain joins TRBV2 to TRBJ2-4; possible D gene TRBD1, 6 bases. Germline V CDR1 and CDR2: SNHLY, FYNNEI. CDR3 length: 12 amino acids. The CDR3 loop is CASSAGPGHANF. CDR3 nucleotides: TGTGCCAGCAGTGCAGGCCCGGGACACGCCAACTTC.

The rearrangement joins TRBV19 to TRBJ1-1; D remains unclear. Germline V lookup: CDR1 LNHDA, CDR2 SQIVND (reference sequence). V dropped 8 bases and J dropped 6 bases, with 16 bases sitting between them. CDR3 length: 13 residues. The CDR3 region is CASGLGPFAEAFF. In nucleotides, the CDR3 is TGTGCCAGTGGCCTGGGCCCCTTCGCTGAAGCTTTCTTT.

The CDR3 region is CASIATGTGGAGANVLTF. CDR3 in DNA: TGTGCCAGTATCGCTACCGGGACAGGGGGCGCTGGGGCCAACGTCCTGACTTTC. The chain combines TRBV19 with TRBJ2-6, with 12 positions matching TRBD1. Germline V lookup: CDR1 LNHDA, CDR2 SQIVND (reference sequence). Trimming removed 7 bases from V and 2 bases from J; junction bases left unmatched: 9. The CDR3 length is 18 residues.

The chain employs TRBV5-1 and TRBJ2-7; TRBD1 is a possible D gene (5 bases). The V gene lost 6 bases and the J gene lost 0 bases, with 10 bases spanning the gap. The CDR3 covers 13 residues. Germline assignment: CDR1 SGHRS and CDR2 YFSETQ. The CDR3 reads CASNTDTSYEQYF. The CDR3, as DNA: TGCGCCAGCAACACGGACACCTCCTACGAGCAGTACTTC.

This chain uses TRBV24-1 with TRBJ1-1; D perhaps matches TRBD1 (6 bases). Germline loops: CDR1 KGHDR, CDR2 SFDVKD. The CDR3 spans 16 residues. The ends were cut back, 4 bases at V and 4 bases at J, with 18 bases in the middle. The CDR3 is CATSDSIDRPPTEAFF. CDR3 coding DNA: TGTGCCACCAGTGACTCGATCGACAGGCCGCCCACTGAAGCTTTCTTT.

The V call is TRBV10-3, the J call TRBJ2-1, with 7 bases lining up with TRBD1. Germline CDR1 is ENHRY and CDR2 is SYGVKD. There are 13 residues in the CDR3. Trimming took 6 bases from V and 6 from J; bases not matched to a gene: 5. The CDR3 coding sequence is TGTGCCATCAGGTCGACAGGGCCCAATGAGCAGTTCTTC. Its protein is CAIRSTGPNEQFF.